The present T cell receptor beta chain was sequenced within a study of CD8 T cells in Susac syndrome. Reverse transcription used about 0.45 to 1 ug RNA and random hexamers. With immunoSEQ multiplex PCR, TCR beta CDR3 was amplified across 54 Vbeta and 13 Jbeta. TCRdb processed the immunoSEQ multiplex PCR reads anew with MiXCR; each CDR3 protein has one entry. Of 130,000 or so distinct CDR3 sequences listed, 75% to 90% are singletons. From germline, CDR1 is DFQATT and CDR2 SNEGSKA (reference sequence). Between the trimmed V and J ends, which lost 1 base and 5 bases, there was a span of 9 bases. This CDR3 comprises 13 residues. This clonotype was seen a single time. Peripheral blood CD8+ and CD4+ T cells were profiled by TCR beta sequencing.

The sequence derives from a human donor with multiple sclerosis. The chain couples TRBV20-1 to TRBJ2-1, with D perhaps TRBD1 (6 bases). Material: CD8+ T cells from PBMCs. The CDR3 nucleotides read TGCAGTGCTAGAGGGACAGAAAACAATGAGCAGTTCTTC. The encoded protein is CSARGTENNEQFF.